The clone carrying this T cell receptor (beta chain) was counted many times. What it binds is not known. This record comes from a study of T cell repertoires in cytomegalovirus infection. Study details: Well-studied HLA-B-restricted CMV epitopes were used in the study alongside recently identified HLA-C-restricted ones.

TCRdb ran MiXCR on the reads and lists one entry per CDR3 protein. The data show some 940,000 distinct CDR3 sequences, approximately 31% seen once. General observations from the study: HLA-C-restricted CMV-specific TCR beta clonotypes prevailed in the ex vivo response.

In germline, CDR1 is SGHVS, CDR2 FNYEAQ. The V gene end was trimmed by 4 bases and the J gene end by 3 bases; junction bases not matched to a gene: 8. This CDR3 is built from 16 residues. Sequences were derived from cultured CD8+ T cells from PBMCs, sampled from culture after CMV antigen stimulation. The sequence derives from a human donor in good health (CMV status not recorded). Some clones in this sample may be carry-over from other donors' samples. The V call is TRBV7-6, the J call TRBJ2-3, with 9 bases matching TRBD2. CDR3 DNA: TGTGCCAGCAGCTCCCGCGGGGGGGCCGTAACAGATACGCAGTATTTT. Protein product: CASSSRGGAVTDTQYF.